These T cell receptor beta chains were read from a single sample in a study of identical twins. MiXCR was run by TCRdb on the 5' RACE reads, yielding one entry per CDR3 protein. The profile covers roughly 700,000 distinct CDR3 sequences, with around 8.3% appearing a single time and 0.98% taken by the ten largest. These data also featured in a second study, about yellow fever vaccine responses in identical twins.

The sample was PBMCs. These receptors all stem from a woman younger than 35 in good health. Both conserved end residues are part of each CDR3. D genes are given only for firm matches. Not every row has a clone size; where given, it reads once, few, many or a size class.

DNA	CDR3	D	V	J	size
TGTGCCAGCAGCCTCCTGTTAAGCTCCTACGAGCAGTACTTC	CASSLLLSSYEQYF	NA	TRBV7-2	TRBJ2-7	many
TGTGCCAGCAGGGGGACAGATCGGCGGGGCAATGAGCAGTTCTTC	CASRGTDRRGNEQFF	NA	TRBV2	TRBJ2-1	few
TGTGCCACCAGTGATTTCAACGGGAGGGAGTACACCGGGGAGCTGTTTTTT	CATSDFNGREYTGELFF	TRBD2	TRBV24-1	TRBJ2-2	NA
TGTGCCAGCAGCCAAGAACTATACGGGGGCGCTGAAGCTTTCTTT	CASSQELYGGAEAFF	NA	TRBV4-2	TRBJ1-1	many
TGTGCCAGCAGCTTAGAGGGACAGTCCAATTCACCCCTCCACTTT	CASSLEGQSNSPLHF	TRBD1	TRBV7-6	TRBJ1-6	few
TGTGCCAGCAGCCACATAGCGGGAGGGCCGGGAAATACGCAGTATTTT	CASSHIAGGPGNTQYF	TRBD2	TRBV11-2	TRBJ2-3	few
TGTGCCATCAGTTTAGGACTACCCGATTCTGAGCAGTTCTTC	CAISLGLPDSEQFF	NA	TRBV10-3	TRBJ2-1	many
TGTGCCACCGCGACGGGGAAAGAGACCCAGTACTTC	CATATGKETQYF	NA	TRBV10-3	TRBJ2-5	NA
TGTGCCAGCAGTGAACGGAGAGTGGGGGGCACAGATACGCAGTATTTT	CASSERRVGGTDTQYF	NA	TRBV25-1	TRBJ2-3	NA
TGTGCCAGCAGTTACTCGAGGGGTTTTAATGAAAAACTGTTTTTT	CASSYSRGFNEKLFF	NA	TRBV6-5	TRBJ1-4	NA
TGCGCCAGCAGCTTAGAAGGGGGTCTCTTCACAGATACGCAGTATTTT	CASSLEGGLFTDTQYF	NA	TRBV5-1	TRBJ2-3	few
TGTGCCAGCAGCCGCGGGACTGCCGATGGGCTAGCCAAAAACATTCAGTACTTC	CASSRGTADGLAKNIQYF	NA	TRBV3-1	TRBJ2-4	few
TGTGCCAGCAGATCACAGGGAGGGACTGAAGCTTTCTTT	CASRSQGGTEAFF	NA	TRBV6-6	TRBJ1-1	few
TGTGCCAGCAGCTTAGAGGGACTAGCGGTGCAAGAGACCCAGTACTTC	CASSLEGLAVQETQYF	TRBD2	TRBV7-2	TRBJ2-5	many
TGCGCCAGCAGCCAAGATCAATCAGGAGACTCTGGGGCCAACGTCCTGACTTTC	CASSQDQSGDSGANVLTF	NA	TRBV4-1	TRBJ2-6	few
TGTGCCAGCAGCCGCGGGACAGCCATTAATGAAAAACTGTTTTTT	CASSRGTAINEKLFF	TRBD1	TRBV7-9	TRBJ1-4	NA
TGCAGTGCTAGAGATCTTTTGGTCTCGGGCAGGGCTCAAGAGACCCAGTACTTC	CSARDLLVSGRAQETQYF	NA	TRBV20-1	TRBJ2-5	NA
TGTGCCAGCAGCCAAAGTCACACCGGGGAGCTGTTTTTT	CASSQSHTGELFF	NA	TRBV11-2	TRBJ2-2	few
TGTGCCAGCAGTTCCTCTTCTATGATAGCGGGAGCCGGGGAGCTGTTTTTT	CASSSSSMIAGAGELFF	TRBD2	TRBV12-3/TRBV12-4	TRBJ2-2	few
TGCAGTGCCTTCGGTGGAGCCCGGAGGTGGGAGCAGTACTTC	CSAFGGARRWEQYF	NA	TRBV20-1	TRBJ2-7	few
TGTGCCAGCAGTTACGGGGTTGGGTTAGTATACGAGCAGTACTTC	CASSYGVGLVYEQYF	NA	TRBV6-5	TRBJ2-7	NA
TGTGCCAGTAGTATCTCTGTCGGGGAGCTGTTTTTT	CASSISVGELFF	NA	TRBV19	TRBJ2-2	NA
TGTGCCAGCAGCTTAGCCGCGGGATCCCACGAGCAGTACTTC	CASSLAAGSHEQYF	NA	TRBV11-3	TRBJ2-7	NA
TGTGCCTGGGACACAGGGGGCGAGGGTACGCAGTATTTT	CAWDTGGEGTQYF	TRBD1	TRBV30	TRBJ2-3	few
TGTGCCAGCAGCTCTCAACTTATCACCGGGGAGCTGTTTTTT	CASSSQLITGELFF	NA	TRBV7-2	TRBJ2-2	few
TGCGCCAGCAGCCAGGTAGCGGGAGCGGCCTACGAGCAGTACTTC	CASSQVAGAAYEQYF	TRBD2	TRBV4-1	TRBJ2-7	NA
TGTGCCAGCAGCTTAACCCCCAGCAATGAGCAGTTCTTC	CASSLTPSNEQFF	NA	TRBV7-9	TRBJ2-1	many
TGTGCCAGCAGTTTCTTCAAGGGCGGCAATCAGCCCCAGCATTTT	CASSFFKGGNQPQHF	NA	TRBV28	TRBJ1-5	NA
TGTGCCAGCAGCTATCAGAAAGAGAGTTACAATGAGCAGTTCTTC	CASSYQKESYNEQFF	NA	TRBV12-3/TRBV12-4	TRBJ2-1	many
TGCAGTGCAAGAGGGCGAAGAATAGGCACTGAAGCTTTCTTT	CSARGRRIGTEAFF	NA	TRBV20-1	TRBJ1-1	many
TGTGCCAGCCAGCGAGGGCCAAGCACAGATACGCAGTATTTT	CASQRGPSTDTQYF	NA	TRBV2	TRBJ2-3	few
TGTGCCAGCAGTGAAGCTCGAGAGCAGTACTTC	CASSEAREQYF	NA	TRBV25-1	TRBJ2-7	many
TGTGCCAGTAGTATAGATCGGCTAGCGGGAACCTACGAGCAGTACTTC	CASSIDRLAGTYEQYF	TRBD2	TRBV19	TRBJ2-7	few
TGTGCCAGCAGCTTAGTGGCCGGGGGGCGCACAGATACGCAGTATTTT	CASSLVAGGRTDTQYF	NA	TRBV11-2	TRBJ2-3	few
TGCGCCAGCAGCTTGATAGCGGGGGCTTTGGACGAGCAGTACTTC	CASSLIAGALDEQYF	TRBD2	TRBV5-1	TRBJ2-7	NA
TGTGCCAGCAGCCTAGACGGGGTGACAGATACGCAGTATTTT	CASSLDGVTDTQYF	NA	TRBV7-9	TRBJ2-3	many
TGTGCCAGCAGCTTTATCGCGGGAGGGCCATACGAGCAGTACTTC	CASSFIAGGPYEQYF	TRBD2	TRBV5-6	TRBJ2-7	NA
TGTGCCAGCAGTATTAACTCGGGACAGGGATCACCCCTCCACTTT	CASSINSGQGSPLHF	TRBD1	TRBV28	TRBJ1-6	many
TGTGCCAGCAGTTTAAAGCAGGCCAACAGGGGCTACACCTTC	CASSLKQANRGYTF	NA	TRBV12-3/TRBV12-4	TRBJ1-2	NA
TGTGCCAGCAGCCAGGACAGGGACGACAATCAGCCCCAGCATTTT	CASSQDRDDNQPQHF	TRBD1	TRBV7-8	TRBJ1-5	few
TGCGCCAGCAGCCGGGGTGGGCTTCTGGACGAGCAGTACTTC	CASSRGGLLDEQYF	NA	TRBV5-1	TRBJ2-7	NA
TGTGCCAGCAGTTATTTCCCGGATTCATTTACGAACACCGGGGAGCTGTTTTTT	CASSYFPDSFTNTGELFF	NA	TRBV6-5	TRBJ2-2	few
TGCAGTGCTAGACATACGGGGCAGAGGCCGCAAGAGACCCAGTACTTC	CSARHTGQRPQETQYF	NA	TRBV20-1	TRBJ2-5	few
TGTGCCAGCAGTGATAGCGGGGAAAGCTCCTACAATGAGCAGTTCTTC	CASSDSGESSYNEQFF	TRBD2	TRBV6-1	TRBJ2-1	many
TGTGCCAGCAGCCAAGTGACGACCAGGGGGTCCGAGCAGTACTTC	CASSQVTTRGSEQYF	TRBD1	TRBV3-1	TRBJ2-7	few
TGTGCCACCAGCAGAGAGGTGGGGGGGTACGAGCAGTACTTC	CATSREVGGYEQYF	TRBD2	TRBV15	TRBJ2-7	few
TGTGCCAGCAGCCCCCTAGCGGGGGCCCAAGAGACCCAGTACTTC	CASSPLAGAQETQYF	TRBD2	TRBV3-1	TRBJ2-5	NA
TGCGCCAGCAGCTTGGTTGGGGGGACTCCCGGTGACGGCTACACCTTC	CASSLVGGTPGDGYTF	NA	TRBV5-1	TRBJ1-2	NA
TGTGCCAGCAAATACCGGGGATCGAACACTGAAGCTTTCTTT	CASKYRGSNTEAFF	NA	TRBV2	TRBJ1-1	many
TGCAGTGCTAGAGCCCCCGGGACAGACTATGGCTACACCTTC	CSARAPGTDYGYTF	TRBD1	TRBV20-1	TRBJ1-2	few
TGTGCCACCAGCAGAGATCCCCGGATGACGTCCTACGAGCAGTACTTC	CATSRDPRMTSYEQYF	NA	TRBV15	TRBJ2-7	few
TGTGCCAGCAGTCCGGGACTAGCTGAATCCTACGAGCAGTACTTC	CASSPGLAESYEQYF	TRBD2	TRBV12-3/TRBV12-4	TRBJ2-7	NA
TGCGCCAGCAGCCCCATGACGGCGGCCAATTCACCCCTCCACTTT	CASSPMTAANSPLHF	NA	TRBV5-1	TRBJ1-6	many